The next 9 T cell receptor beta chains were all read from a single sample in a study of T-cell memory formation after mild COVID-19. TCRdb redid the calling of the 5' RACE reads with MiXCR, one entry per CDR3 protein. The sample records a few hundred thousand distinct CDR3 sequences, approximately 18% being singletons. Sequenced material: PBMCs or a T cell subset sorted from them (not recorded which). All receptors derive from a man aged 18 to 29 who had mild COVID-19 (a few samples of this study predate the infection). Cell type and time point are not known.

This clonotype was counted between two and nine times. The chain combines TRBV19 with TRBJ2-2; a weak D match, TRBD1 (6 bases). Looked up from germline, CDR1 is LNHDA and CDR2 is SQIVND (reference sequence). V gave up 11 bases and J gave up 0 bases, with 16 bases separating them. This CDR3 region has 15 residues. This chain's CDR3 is CASLDRFPNTGELFF. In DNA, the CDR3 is TGTGCCTCTCTGGACAGATTCCCGAACACCGGGGAGCTGTTTTTT.

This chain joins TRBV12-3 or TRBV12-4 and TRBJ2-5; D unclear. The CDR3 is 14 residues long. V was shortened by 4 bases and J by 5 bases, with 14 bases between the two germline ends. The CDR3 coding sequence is TGTGCCAGCAGTTCAACGACTGTGCTCGAGACCCAGTACTTC. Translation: CASSSTTVLETQYF.

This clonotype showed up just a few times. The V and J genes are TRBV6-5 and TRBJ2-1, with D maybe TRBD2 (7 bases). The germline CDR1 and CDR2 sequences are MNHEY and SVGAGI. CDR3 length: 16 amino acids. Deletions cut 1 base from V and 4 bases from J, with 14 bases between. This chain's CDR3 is CASSYLSGGRYNEQFF. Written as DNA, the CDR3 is TGTGCCAGCAGTTACTTGTCGGGGGGCCGATACAATGAGCAGTTCTTC.

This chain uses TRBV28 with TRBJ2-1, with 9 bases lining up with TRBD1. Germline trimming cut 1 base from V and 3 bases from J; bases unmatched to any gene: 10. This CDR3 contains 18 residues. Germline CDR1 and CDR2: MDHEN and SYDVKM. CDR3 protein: CASSLYGAGQGGYNEQFF. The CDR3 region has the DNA TGTGCCAGCAGTTTATACGGTGCGGGACAGGGTGGCTACAATGAGCAGTTCTTC.

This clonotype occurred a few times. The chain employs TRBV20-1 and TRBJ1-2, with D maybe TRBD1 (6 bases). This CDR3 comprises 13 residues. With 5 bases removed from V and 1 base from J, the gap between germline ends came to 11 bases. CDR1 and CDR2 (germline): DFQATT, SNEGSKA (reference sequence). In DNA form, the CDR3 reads TGCAGTGCTGTACGGACAGTTAACTATGGCTACACCTTC. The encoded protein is CSAVRTVNYGYTF.

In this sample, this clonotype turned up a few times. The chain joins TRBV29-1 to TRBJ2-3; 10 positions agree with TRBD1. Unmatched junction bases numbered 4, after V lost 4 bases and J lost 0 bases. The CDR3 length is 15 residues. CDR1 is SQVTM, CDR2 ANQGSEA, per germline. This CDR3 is CSVVRQGASTDTQYF. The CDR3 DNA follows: TGCAGCGTTGTACGACAGGGGGCTAGCACAGATACGCAGTATTTT.

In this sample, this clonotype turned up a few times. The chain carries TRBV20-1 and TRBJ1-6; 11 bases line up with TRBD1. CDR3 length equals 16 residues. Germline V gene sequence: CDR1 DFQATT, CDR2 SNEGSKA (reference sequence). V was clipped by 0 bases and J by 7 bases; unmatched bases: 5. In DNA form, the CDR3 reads TGCAGTGCTAGAGATATGGGACAGGGGGGGAATTCACCCCTCCACTTT. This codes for CSARDMGQGGNSPLHF.

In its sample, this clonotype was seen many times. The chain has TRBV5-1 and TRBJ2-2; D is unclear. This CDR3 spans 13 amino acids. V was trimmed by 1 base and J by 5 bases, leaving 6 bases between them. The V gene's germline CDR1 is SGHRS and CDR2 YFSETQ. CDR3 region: CASSLRFTGELFF. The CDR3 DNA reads TGCGCCAGCAGCTTGCGGTTTACCGGGGAGCTGTTTTTT. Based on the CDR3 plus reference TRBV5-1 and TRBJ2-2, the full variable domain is KAGVTQTPRYLIKTRGQQVTLSCSPISGHRSVSWYQQTPGQGLQFLFEYFSETQRNKGNFPGRFSGRQFSNSRSEMNVSTLELGDSALYLCASSLRFTGELFFGEGSRLTVL.

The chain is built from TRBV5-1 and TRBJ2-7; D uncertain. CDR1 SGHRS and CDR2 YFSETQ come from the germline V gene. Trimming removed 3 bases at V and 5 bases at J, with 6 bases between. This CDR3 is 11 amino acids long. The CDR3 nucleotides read TGCGCCAGCAGCTCCCGCCACGAGCAGTACTTC. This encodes CASSSRHEQYF.